The 10 T cell receptor beta chains given below trace back to one sample, sequenced in a study of response to subunit inactivated influenza vaccine. Using its own MiXCR run on the RT-PCR reads, TCRdb lists one record per CDR3 protein. The sample records hundreds of thousands of distinct CDR3 sequences, about 25% being singletons. Sequenced material: CD4+ T cells sorted from PBMCs, taken 5 days after vaccination. Receptors were obtained from a man aged 45-65 years who received an inactivated influenza vaccine.

The chain combines TRBV4-2 with TRBJ2-1; tentatively, D is TRBD1 or TRBD2 (6 bases each). The CDR3 has 17 amino acids. The V end was cut by 1 base, the J end by 7 bases, with 20 bases between. The germline V gene has CDR1 LGHNA and CDR2 YNFKEQ. The CDR3 loop is CASSQGPVGGLENEQFF. CDR3 bases: TGTGCCAGCAGCCAAGGTCCCGTCGGGGGCCTAGAGAATGAGCAGTTCTTC.

Only a few counts were recorded for this clonotype. This sequence joins TRBV6-1 and TRBJ2-1; the D gene could be TRBD1 or TRBD2 (5 bases each). The CDR3 covers 16 residues. The germline gives CDR1 MNHNS, CDR2 SASEGT. Between the trimmed V and J ends, which lost 3 bases and 4 bases, there was a span of 16 bases. The CDR3 sequence: CASSDRDAGSYNEQFF. The CDR3 DNA follows: TGTGCCAGCAGTGACAGGGACGCAGGATCTTACAATGAGCAGTTCTTC.

V gene TRBV20-1 combines with J gene TRBJ2-1; 7 bases align to TRBD2. Germline V gene sequence: CDR1 DFQATT, CDR2 SNEGSKA (reference sequence). Losses at the gene ends were 3 bases for V and 4 bases for J; bases not matched to a gene: 12. The CDR3 contains 16 residues. CDR3 amino acids: CSASGPGAGDYNEQFF. CDR3 nucleotides: TGCAGTGCTAGCGGTCCTGGGGCGGGGGATTACAATGAGCAGTTCTTC.

This chain links TRBV7-2 with TRBJ2-1, with TRBD2 identical over 13 bases. Trimming removed 1 base from V and 8 bases from J; junction bases left unmatched: 8. This CDR3 region has 17 residues. Germline CDR1 and CDR2: SGHTA and FQGNSA. CDR3 in DNA: TGTGCCAGCAGCTTAGTAGGAGGACTAGCGGGAGTTGATGAGCAGTTCTTC. Protein sequence: CASSLVGGLAGVDEQFF.

This clonotype was seen only a few times. V gene TRBV10-3 combines with J gene TRBJ1-1; TRBD1 might be the D (5 bases). The germline V gene has CDR1 ENHRY and CDR2 SYGVKD. Trimming left V 4 bases short and J 0 bases short, with 9 bases between. The length of the CDR3 is 14 residues. The CDR3 region is CAISGDRLNTEAFF. In DNA form, the CDR3 reads TGTGCCATCAGTGGAGACAGACTGAACACTGAAGCTTTCTTT.

This clonotype occurred a few times. The genes are TRBV7-2 and TRBJ2-7, with D perhaps given as TRBD1 or TRBD2 (5 bases each). Germline CDR1 is SGHTA and CDR2 is FQGNSA. This CDR3 has 18 residues. The V end was cut by 0 bases, the J end by 4 bases, with 22 bases between. The CDR3 region has the DNA TGTGCCAGCAGCTTAGCCTATGGGGGAGACTCCTGGGGGTACGAGCAGTACTTC. Translation gives CASSLAYGGDSWGYEQYF.

V gene TRBV4-3 combines with J gene TRBJ1-1; D remains unclear. The germline gives CDR1 LGHNA, CDR2 YSLEER. CDR3 length: 15 amino acids. Trimming left V 1 base short and J 4 bases short, with 13 bases between. The CDR3 is CASSQVGRSGTEAFF. CDR3 in DNA: TGCGCCAGCAGCCAAGTGGGTAGGTCGGGCACTGAAGCTTTCTTT.

This clonotype was counted between two and nine times. V is TRBV20-1 and J is TRBJ1-1; D not resolved. The V gene lost 2 bases and the J gene lost 6 bases, with 10 bases spanning the gap. The germline V gene has CDR1 DFQATT and CDR2 SNEGSKA (reference sequence). The CDR3 extends over 12 amino acids. The CDR3 spells CSARLDRAEAFF. CDR3 DNA sequence: TGCAGTGCTAGACTCGATAGGGCTGAAGCTTTCTTT.

This clonotype was seen more than once but under ten times. The rearrangement links TRBV3-1 to TRBJ1-1, with D possibly being TRBD1 (6 bases). This CDR3 is 14 amino acids long. Germline V gene lookup returns CDR1 LGHDT and CDR2 YNNKEL (reference sequence). V lost 1 base and J 5 bases, leaving 11 bases between the germline ends. The CDR3 sequence: CASSQARGLTEAFF. For the CDR3, the DNA is TGTGCCAGCAGCCAAGCCAGGGGATTAACTGAAGCTTTCTTT.

The count of this clonotype is one. The V and J genes are TRBV12-3 or TRBV12-4 and TRBJ2-7; 16 positions match TRBD2. V shed 5 bases and J 12 bases; nucleotides not matched to a gene: 10. CDR3 size: 15 residues. The CDR3 spells CASSETGTSGRAWYF. As DNA, the CDR3 is TGTGCCAGCAGTGAGACCGGGACTAGCGGGAGGGCCTGGTACTTC.